The rows below give T cell receptor beta chains drawn from one sample of a study of blood T cell repertoires in COVID-19. Data came from immunoSEQ multiplex PCR; TCRdb stores just in-frame clones and leaves some out. This table holds roughly 360,000 clones, approximately 88% found once. The sequenced sample was PBMCs or T cells enriched from blood (not recorded which). The receptors originated from a woman in her twenties or thirties with acute COVID-19. The CDR3 runs from the conserved cysteine through the conserved F or W. The order of the fields is J gene, V gene, D gene, clone size, CDR3 DNA, CDR3 protein. A D gene is named only where the DNA matches it firmly. The listing skips clone size in some rows; elsewhere it reads once, few, many or a size class.

J gene: TRBJ2-5; V gene: TRBV7-2; D gene: TRBD1; clone size: -; CDR3 DNA: TGTGCCAGCGGCAAGAGACAGGGGAGCCAAGAGACCCAGTACTTC; CDR3 protein: CASGKRQGSQETQYF
J gene: TRBJ1-1; V gene: TRBV4-3; D gene: -; clone size: -; CDR3 DNA: TGCGCCAGCAGGGACCGGATTACGGGAACTGAAGCTTTCTTT; CDR3 protein: CASRDRITGTEAFF
J gene: TRBJ1-2; V gene: TRBV4-1; D gene: -; clone size: few; CDR3 DNA: TGCGCCAGCAGCCAAGTCCCGGACTATGGCTACACCTTC; CDR3 protein: CASSQVPDYGYTF
J gene: TRBJ2-2; V gene: TRBV2; D gene: -; clone size: -; CDR3 DNA: TGTGCCAGCAGTGTAGGGGGTGCCGGGGAGCTGTTTTTT; CDR3 protein: CASSVGGAGELFF
J gene: TRBJ1-2; V gene: TRBV2; D gene: -; clone size: -; CDR3 DNA: TGTGCCAGCAGTCGTGAGTCGGACTATGGCTACACCTTC; CDR3 protein: CASSRESDYGYTF
J gene: TRBJ1-1; V gene: TRBV2; D gene: -; clone size: -; CDR3 DNA: TGTGCCAGCAGTGATCTACTTAGTGGAGGGGCGGCTGAAGCTTTCTTT; CDR3 protein: CASSDLLSGGAAEAFF
J gene: TRBJ2-3; V gene: TRBV6-5; D gene: -; clone size: -; CDR3 DNA: TGTGCCAGCAGTTACGGGCGTGGCAGCCCCACAGATACGCAGTATTTT; CDR3 protein: CASSYGRGSPTDTQYF
J gene: TRBJ1-4; V gene: TRBV5-1; D gene: TRBD1; clone size: once; CDR3 DNA: TGCGCCAGCAGCTTGGAGGGACAGGCCCGTAATGAAAAACTGTTTTTT; CDR3 protein: CASSLEGQARNEKLFF
J gene: TRBJ1-1; V gene: TRBV19; D gene: -; clone size: -; CDR3 DNA: TGTGCCAGTAGTATAGATGACAGGAAGGCGGCTGAAGCTTTCTTT; CDR3 protein: CASSIDDRKAAEAFF
J gene: TRBJ1-3; V gene: TRBV9; D gene: -; clone size: once; CDR3 DNA: TGTGCCAGCAGCGCAGATTCCTTTCGCTCTGGAAACACCATATATTTT; CDR3 protein: CASSADSFRSGNTIYF
J gene: TRBJ1-6; V gene: TRBV9; D gene: -; clone size: -; CDR3 DNA: TGTGCCAGCAGCGAGGTGGGGGGGTCGGCTTCACCCCTCCACTTT; CDR3 protein: CASSEVGGSASPLHF
J gene: TRBJ2-3; V gene: TRBV5-1; D gene: -; clone size: -; CDR3 DNA: TGCGCCAGCAGCCCAGGGCCTCGGGATACGCAGTATTTT; CDR3 protein: CASSPGPRDTQYF
J gene: TRBJ2-7; V gene: TRBV7-9; D gene: -; clone size: -; CDR3 DNA: TGTGCCAGCAGCCACAGCGGTTCCTACGAGCAGTACTTC; CDR3 protein: CASSHSGSYEQYF
J gene: TRBJ1-5; V gene: TRBV24-1; D gene: -; clone size: -; CDR3 DNA: TGTGCCACCAGTCGGGGGTATAGCAATCAGCCCCAGCATTTT; CDR3 protein: CATSRGYSNQPQHF
J gene: TRBJ1-2; V gene: TRBV28; D gene: -; clone size: -; CDR3 DNA: TGTGCCAGCAGTCCGGCAGGGTTTTATTATGGCTACACCTTC; CDR3 protein: CASSPAGFYYGYTF
J gene: TRBJ2-1; V gene: TRBV5-1; D gene: TRBD1; clone size: -; CDR3 DNA: TGCGCCAGCTTGGGACAGACCTCTACGGGTGAGCAGTTCTTC; CDR3 protein: CASLGQTSTGEQFF
J gene: TRBJ1-5; V gene: TRBV15; D gene: -; clone size: -; CDR3 DNA: TGTGCCACCAGCAGAAATCAGGCGAGCAATCAGCCCCAGCATTTT; CDR3 protein: CATSRNQASNQPQHF
J gene: TRBJ1-6; V gene: TRBV6-5; D gene: TRBD1; clone size: -; CDR3 DNA: TGTGCCAGCACTCCGACAGGGCTTGGGGGTTCACCCCTCCACTTT; CDR3 protein: CASTPTGLGGSPLHF
J gene: TRBJ1-2; V gene: TRBV15; D gene: -; clone size: -; CDR3 DNA: TGTGCCACCAGCAGAGATTGGAGTGGCTACACCTTC; CDR3 protein: CATSRDWSGYTF
J gene: TRBJ1-4; V gene: TRBV6-5; D gene: TRBD1; clone size: -; CDR3 DNA: TGTGCCAGCAGTTACGAGGCCAGGGGGGTAGGAAAACTGTTTTTT; CDR3 protein: CASSYEARGVGKLFF
J gene: TRBJ1-1; V gene: TRBV12-3/TRBV12-4; D gene: -; clone size: -; CDR3 DNA: TGTGCCAGCAACCTACAGGGGAACACTGAAGCTTTCTTT; CDR3 protein: CASNLQGNTEAFF
J gene: TRBJ1-4; V gene: TRBV15; D gene: -; clone size: -; CDR3 DNA: TGTGCCACCAGCGTATCCACGGCCAGGGAAAAACTGTTTTTT; CDR3 protein: CATSVSTAREKLFF
J gene: TRBJ1-5; V gene: TRBV2; D gene: TRBD1; clone size: -; CDR3 DNA: TGTGCCAGCAGCGGGACAGGGGGCATACAGCCCCAGCATTTT; CDR3 protein: CASSGTGGIQPQHF
J gene: TRBJ2-3; V gene: TRBV27; D gene: -; clone size: few; CDR3 DNA: TGTGCCAGCAGTTTGCGTGCGAGACTCCGAACCACAGATACGCAGTATTTT; CDR3 protein: CASSLRARLRTTDTQYF
J gene: TRBJ1-1; V gene: TRBV12-5; D gene: TRBD1; clone size: -; CDR3 DNA: TGTGCTAGTGCCCTCGGGACAGAGAACACTGAAGCTTTCTTT; CDR3 protein: CASALGTENTEAFF
J gene: TRBJ1-6; V gene: TRBV12-5; D gene: -; clone size: -; CDR3 DNA: TGTGCTAGTGGTTTGGGGGCAAATAATTCACCCCTCCACTTT; CDR3 protein: CASGLGANNSPLHF
J gene: TRBJ2-2; V gene: TRBV6-5; D gene: -; clone size: -; CDR3 DNA: TGTGCCAGCAACCCGGACAGTGACACCGGGGAGCTGTTTTTT; CDR3 protein: CASNPDSDTGELFF
J gene: TRBJ1-5; V gene: TRBV5-1; D gene: -; clone size: -; CDR3 DNA: TGCGCCAGCAGCTTGGACAGTGGCAATCAGCCCCAGCATTTT; CDR3 protein: CASSLDSGNQPQHF
J gene: TRBJ1-3; V gene: TRBV6-5; D gene: -; clone size: -; CDR3 DNA: TGTGCCAGCAGGGTGGGACTTGGAAACACCATATATTTT; CDR3 protein: CASRVGLGNTIYF
J gene: TRBJ1-1; V gene: TRBV6-5; D gene: -; clone size: -; CDR3 DNA: TGTGCCAGCATGTTTCAAACTGAAGCTTTCTTT; CDR3 protein: CASMFQTEAFF
J gene: TRBJ2-5; V gene: TRBV14; D gene: TRBD1; clone size: -; CDR3 DNA: TGTGCCAGCAGCCAAGAGGGGACAGGGGGCGAAGAGACCCAGTACTTC; CDR3 protein: CASSQEGTGGEETQYF
J gene: TRBJ2-7; V gene: TRBV25-1; D gene: -; clone size: -; CDR3 DNA: TGTGCCAGCAGTATGCGACAGGCCCAGAGGGGTAAAAGCTACGAGCAGTACTTC; CDR3 protein: CASSMRQAQRGKSYEQYF
J gene: TRBJ1-1; V gene: TRBV7-2; D gene: -; clone size: -; CDR3 DNA: TGTGCCAGCAGCTTTACGGGGAACACTGAAGCTTTCTTT; CDR3 protein: CASSFTGNTEAFF
J gene: TRBJ1-4; V gene: TRBV7-9; D gene: -; clone size: -; CDR3 DNA: TGTGCCAGCAGACGGGGATCTAATGAAAAACTGTTTTTT; CDR3 protein: CASRRGSNEKLFF
J gene: TRBJ2-3; V gene: TRBV30; D gene: TRBD2; clone size: -; CDR3 DNA: TGTGCCTGGAGTCTACAAAGCGGGGGGAGGATCGATAGCACAGATACGCAGTATTTT; CDR3 protein: CAWSLQSGGRIDSTDTQYF
J gene: TRBJ1-5; V gene: TRBV11-2; D gene: -; clone size: -; CDR3 DNA: TGTGCCAGCAGCTTAGGCCCAGGGGACAATCAGCCCCAGCATTTT; CDR3 protein: CASSLGPGDNQPQHF
J gene: TRBJ1-2; V gene: TRBV6-5; D gene: -; clone size: -; CDR3 DNA: TGTGCCACCCGCCGAGGAGCCTATGGCTACACCTTC; CDR3 protein: CATRRGAYGYTF
J gene: TRBJ2-1; V gene: TRBV19; D gene: TRBD1; clone size: -; CDR3 DNA: TGTGCCAGTAGTACCGGTCAGGGGGATGAGCAGTTCTTC; CDR3 protein: CASSTGQGDEQFF
J gene: TRBJ2-7; V gene: TRBV6-5; D gene: TRBD2; clone size: -; CDR3 DNA: TGTGCCAGCAGCCGGGCGGGGGGGAACGCCGAGCAGTACTTC; CDR3 protein: CASSRAGGNAEQYF
J gene: TRBJ1-3; V gene: TRBV6-6; D gene: -; clone size: -; CDR3 DNA: TGTGCCAGCACAAAGACGGACAAAGGAAACACCATATATTTT; CDR3 protein: CASTKTDKGNTIYF
J gene: TRBJ1-3; V gene: TRBV2; D gene: TRBD1; clone size: -; CDR3 DNA: TGTGCCAGCAGAGGACAGGGGGCGTTCGGAAACACCATATATTTT; CDR3 protein: CASRGQGAFGNTIYF
J gene: TRBJ2-1; V gene: TRBV7-8; D gene: TRBD2; clone size: once; CDR3 DNA: TGTGCCAGCAGGACGGCGGGGGGTAATAAGTTCTTC; CDR3 protein: CASRTAGGNKFF
J gene: TRBJ2-7; V gene: TRBV24-1; D gene: TRBD1; clone size: -; CDR3 DNA: TGTGCCACCAGTGACAGACAGGGATACGAGCAGTACTTC; CDR3 protein: CATSDRQGYEQYF
J gene: TRBJ2-2; V gene: TRBV29-1; D gene: -; clone size: -; CDR3 DNA: TGCAGCTACCTAGAGGCGAACACCGGGGAGCTGTTTTTT; CDR3 protein: CSYLEANTGELFF
J gene: TRBJ2-7; V gene: TRBV5-1; D gene: TRBD1; clone size: few; CDR3 DNA: TGCGCCAGCAGCACGGACAGGGGCCATATTGTATACGAGCAGTACTTC; CDR3 protein: CASSTDRGHIVYEQYF
J gene: TRBJ1-5; V gene: TRBV24-1; D gene: TRBD1; clone size: once; CDR3 DNA: TGTGCCACCAGCGGAGATGGGACAGGCAATCAGCCCCAGCATTTT; CDR3 protein: CATSGDGTGNQPQHF
J gene: TRBJ1-4; V gene: TRBV30; D gene: TRBD1; clone size: once; CDR3 DNA: TGTGCCTGGAGTCGGGCAGGGGGGGAAAAACTGTTTTTT; CDR3 protein: CAWSRAGGEKLFF
J gene: TRBJ2-3; V gene: TRBV18; D gene: TRBD2; clone size: -; CDR3 DNA: TGTGCCAGCTCACCGTCGGCATTCGGACTAGCGGGCACAGATACGCAGTATTTT; CDR3 protein: CASSPSAFGLAGTDTQYF
J gene: TRBJ2-1; V gene: TRBV4-2; D gene: TRBD2; clone size: -; CDR3 DNA: TGTGCCAGCAGCCAAGATCGCTTCGGCGCTGGGACTACCTTCAATGAGCAGTTCTTC; CDR3 protein: CASSQDRFGAGTTFNEQFF
J gene: TRBJ2-1; V gene: TRBV7-3; D gene: TRBD2; clone size: -; CDR3 DNA: TGTGCCAGCAGCTTAGCGGCGGGGGGGCCTGGTGAGCAGTTCTTC; CDR3 protein: CASSLAAGGPGEQFF
J gene: TRBJ1-6; V gene: TRBV7-6; D gene: TRBD1; clone size: -; CDR3 DNA: TGTGCCAGCAGCTCCGGACAGGGGGCAAATTCACCCCTCCACTTT; CDR3 protein: CASSSGQGANSPLHF
J gene: TRBJ1-6; V gene: TRBV12-5; D gene: -; clone size: -; CDR3 DNA: TGTGCTAGTGGTTTGGCTCTCGGTACCTATAATTCACCCCTCCACTTT; CDR3 protein: CASGLALGTYNSPLHF
J gene: TRBJ1-1; V gene: TRBV30; D gene: -; clone size: once; CDR3 DNA: TGTGCCTGGAGTGTTCAGCGGAACACTGAAGCTTTCTTT; CDR3 protein: CAWSVQRNTEAFF